This T cell receptor (beta chain) was documented in a study of blood T cell repertoires in COVID-19. The method was immunoSEQ multiplex PCR; TCRdb's version includes in-frame clones alone and lacks a portion of them. The data hold approximately 270,000 clones, with 70% to 90% observed a single time. The CDR3 extends over 13 amino acids. The ends were cut back, 5 bases at V and 6 bases at J, with 10 bases in the middle. Germline V gene lookup returns CDR1 MNHEY and CDR2 SMNVEV (reference sequence). The TCR sequence derives from a woman aged 45-65 years who had recovered from COVID-19. The rearrangement uses TRBV27 and TRBJ1-4, with D perhaps TRBD1 (6 bases). Sequences were obtained from PBMCs or T cells enriched from blood (not recorded which). The CDR3 spells CASSAHRDEKLFF. In DNA, the CDR3 is TGTGCCAGCAGTGCCCACAGGGATGAAAAACTGTTTTTT.